This T cell receptor beta chain originates from a study of T cell responses to AZD1222 COVID-19 vaccine. Study outcomes and limitations: It was only a handful of AZD1222 recipients who were seropositive at baseline. The sample set comprised mostly white British donors with more females, and clonal diversity was possibly underestimated. There were repertoire samples only from the period after the peak T cell response. Across spike, vaccine-associated CD4 TCRs were found, dominant at 160-218 and 743-854.

The method was immunoSEQ multiplex PCR; TCRdb's version includes in-frame clones alone and lacks a portion of them. Of over 65,000 clones listed, roughly 94% were seen once; the top ten hold about 7.1%. This clone came up once. Its antigen is unidentified. Trimming removed 8 bases at V and 5 bases at J, with 16 bases between. The CDR3 contains 14 residues. Germline loops: CDR1 LNHDA, CDR2 SQIVND (reference sequence). Sequenced here: peripheral blood, sampled on day 0 of MenACWY control vaccination. The chain recombines TRBV19 with TRBJ2-1, with a tentative D call TRBD2 (5 bases). The sequence derives from an adult in good health. In DNA form, the CDR3 reads TGTGCCAGTCACCCCGGACTTAGCCACAATGAGCAGTTCTTC. Translation gives CASHPGLSHNEQFF.